The 5 T cell receptor beta chains presented below share a single source sample, sequenced in a study of shared clonotypes between healthy human individuals. TCRdb's copy holds only in-frame clones and misses some; the assay was immunoSEQ multiplex PCR. In the table there are some 1,100,000 clones, about 84% of which are singletons. The sample was memory CD4+ T cells from PBMCs. Indicated subset: CD45RA-negative fraction. Receptors were obtained from a young man in good health. Some clones in this sample may be carry-over from other donors' samples.

Of note for this clone: This specimen includes other DNA sequences encoding the same CDR3. The chain combines TRBV5-1 with TRBJ2-5; the D is unclear. The germline CDR1 and CDR2 sequences are SGHRS and YFSETQ. Trimming left V 0 bases short and J 5 bases short, with 8 bases between. The CDR3 contains 13 residues. CDR3 DNA: TGCGCCAGCAGCTTGGCCGGAGTCGAGACCCAGTACTTC. Amino acid sequence: CASSLAGVETQYF.

This clone is a singleton in its sample. J is TRBJ2-5 and V is TRBV5-1, with D unclear. V lost 5 bases, J lost 2 bases, and 10 bases lay in between. The CDR3 runs 13 residues. Germline CDR1 is SGHRS and CDR2 is YFSETQ. The CDR3 here is CASSRLLQETQYF. The CDR3 DNA sequence: TGCGCCAGCAGTCGTCTCCTACAAGAGACCCAGTACTTC.

The chain uses TRBV27 and TRBJ2-1; 12 bases agree with TRBD2. This CDR3 region has 18 residues. The V gene end was trimmed by 2 bases and the J gene end by 4 bases; junction bases not matched to a gene: 9. Looked up from germline, CDR1 is MNHEY and CDR2 is SMNVEV (reference sequence). CDR3 DNA: TGTGCCAGCAGTTTACGTCTAGCGGGAGGGCGGGGATACAATGAGCAGTTCTTC. Encoded protein: CASSLRLAGGRGYNEQFF.

The chain employs TRBV11-2 and TRBJ2-1, with D perhaps matching TRBD1 or TRBD2 (5 bases each). Germline V lookup: CDR1 SGHAT, CDR2 FQNNGV. The CDR3 is made up of 15 amino acids. Trimming took off 3 bases at V and 3 bases at J, with 12 bases between the two ends. CDR3 region: CASSFAGSLYNEQFF. The CDR3 nucleotides are TGTGCCAGCAGCTTTGCAGGGAGCCTCTACAATGAGCAGTTCTTC.

This chain uses TRBV5-6 with TRBJ2-7; 8 bases agree with TRBD1. The CDR3 contains 14 residues. Germline trimming cut 4 bases from V and 7 bases from J; bases unmatched to any gene: 10. The germline gives CDR1 SGHDT, CDR2 YYEEEE. The CDR3 DNA reads as TGTGCCAGCAGCCCCGGACAGGGTACGAGGGAGCAGTACTTC. Translating it yields CASSPGQGTREQYF.